What follows is one TCR beta chain and its context. This CDR3 comprises 13 residues. V was clipped by 2 bases and J by 8 bases, with 7 bases between them. Germline assignment: CDR1 SNHLY and CDR2 FYNNEI. This sample is part of a study of blood T cell repertoires in COVID-19. Study-wide context: Spain, Italy and the United States supplied samples that represented acute and convalescent COVID-19. Sample material is recorded as cDNA or gDNA derived from T cells, B-cell-depleted T cells, or PBMCs.

Per the study methods: Cell counts per sample came from amplifying reference gene primers. Clones were sequenced by immunoSEQ multiplex PCR, and TCRdb holds only the in-frame ones, with some missing. V and J calls plus clone size are reproduced from that table; the DNA served to infer D and trimming. The table has 95,000 to 150,000 clones, 69% seen once. The source is a woman aged 70 to 79 with acute or convalescent COVID-19. The sequenced material came from peripheral blood. The chain joins TRBV2 to TRBJ1-6; no clear D gene. The CDR3: CASSERRDSPLHF. For the CDR3, the DNA is TGTGCCAGCAGTGAAAGACGGGATTCACCCCTCCACTTT.